This T cell receptor (beta chain) was sequenced during a study of siplizumab effects on memory and regulatory T cells. Profiling relied on immunoSEQ multiplex PCR, and the TCRdb table lists in-frame clones only, not all of them. The table shows around 95,000 clones, with 75% to 95% occurring only once. This CDR3 has 16 residues. Trimming cost V 6 bases and J 3 bases; bases outside gene matches: 7. Germline values: CDR1 SNHLY, CDR2 FYNNEI. Sequencing was performed on CD4+ T cells sorted from blood. The chain combines TRBV2 with TRBJ1-4, with 10 bases matching TRBD1. This sequence was found in a human donor in good health. CDR3: CASSGQGGPPNEKLFF. The CDR3 nucleotides are TGTGCCAGCAGCGGACAGGGGGGGCCTCCTAATGAAAAACTGTTTTTT.